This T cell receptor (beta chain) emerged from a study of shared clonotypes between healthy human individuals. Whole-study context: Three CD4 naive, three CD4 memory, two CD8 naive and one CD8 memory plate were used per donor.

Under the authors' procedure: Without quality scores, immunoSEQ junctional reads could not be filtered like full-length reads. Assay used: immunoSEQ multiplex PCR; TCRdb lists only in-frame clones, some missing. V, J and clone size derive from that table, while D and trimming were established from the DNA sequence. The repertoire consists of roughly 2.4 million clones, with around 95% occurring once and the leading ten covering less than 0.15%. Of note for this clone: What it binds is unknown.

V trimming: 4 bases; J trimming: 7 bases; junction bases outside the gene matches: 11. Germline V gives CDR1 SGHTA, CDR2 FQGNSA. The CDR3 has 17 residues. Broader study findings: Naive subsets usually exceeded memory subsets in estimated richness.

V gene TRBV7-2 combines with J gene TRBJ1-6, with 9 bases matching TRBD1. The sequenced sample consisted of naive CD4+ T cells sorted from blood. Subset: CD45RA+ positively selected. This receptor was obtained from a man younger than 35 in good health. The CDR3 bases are TGTGCCAGCAGCTCATCCGGGACAGGGAGATACAATTCACCCCTCCACTTT. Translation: CASSSSGTGRYNSPLHF.